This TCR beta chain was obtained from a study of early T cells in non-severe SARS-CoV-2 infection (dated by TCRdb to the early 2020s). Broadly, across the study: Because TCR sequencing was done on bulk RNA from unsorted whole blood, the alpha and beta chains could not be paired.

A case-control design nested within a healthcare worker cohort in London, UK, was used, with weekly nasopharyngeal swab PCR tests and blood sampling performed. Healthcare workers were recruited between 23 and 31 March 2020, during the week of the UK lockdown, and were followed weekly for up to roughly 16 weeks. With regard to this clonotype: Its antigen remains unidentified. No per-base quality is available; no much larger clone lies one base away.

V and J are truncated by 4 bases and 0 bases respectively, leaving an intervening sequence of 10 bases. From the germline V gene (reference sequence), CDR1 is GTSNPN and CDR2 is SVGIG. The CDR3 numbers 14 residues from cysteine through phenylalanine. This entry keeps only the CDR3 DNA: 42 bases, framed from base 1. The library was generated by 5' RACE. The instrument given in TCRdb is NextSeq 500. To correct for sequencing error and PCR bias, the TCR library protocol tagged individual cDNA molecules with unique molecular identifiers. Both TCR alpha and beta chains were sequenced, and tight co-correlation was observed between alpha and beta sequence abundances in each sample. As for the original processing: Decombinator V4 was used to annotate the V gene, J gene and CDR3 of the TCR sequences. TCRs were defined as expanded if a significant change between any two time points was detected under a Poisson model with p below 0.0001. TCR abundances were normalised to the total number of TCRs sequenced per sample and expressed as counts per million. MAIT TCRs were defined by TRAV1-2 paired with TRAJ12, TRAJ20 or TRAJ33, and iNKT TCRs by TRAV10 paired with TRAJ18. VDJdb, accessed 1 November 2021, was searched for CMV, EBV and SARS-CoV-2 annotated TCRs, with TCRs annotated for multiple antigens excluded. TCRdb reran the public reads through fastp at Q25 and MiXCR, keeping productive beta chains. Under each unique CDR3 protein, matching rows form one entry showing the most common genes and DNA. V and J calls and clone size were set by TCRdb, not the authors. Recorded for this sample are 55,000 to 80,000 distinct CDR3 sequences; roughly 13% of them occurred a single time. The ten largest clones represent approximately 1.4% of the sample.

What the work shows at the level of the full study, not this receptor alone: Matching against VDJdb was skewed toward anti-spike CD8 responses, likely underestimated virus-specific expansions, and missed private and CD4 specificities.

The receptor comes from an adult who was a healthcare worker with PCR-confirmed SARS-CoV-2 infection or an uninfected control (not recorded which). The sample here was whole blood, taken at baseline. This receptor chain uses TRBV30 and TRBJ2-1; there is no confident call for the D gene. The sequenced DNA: TGTGCCTGGACTGGAACAGACTCCTACAATGAGCAGTTCTTC. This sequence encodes CAWTGTDSYNEQFF.